The source of this TCR beta chain is a study of vaccination effects on CD4 cells after COVID-19. Concerning this clone itself: Its antigen is not identified.

Trimming pared 3 bases from V and 0 bases from J, leaving 13 bases between. This CDR3 comprises 16 residues. Looked up from germline, CDR1 is LNHDA and CDR2 is SQIVND (reference sequence). Assay used: immunoSEQ multiplex PCR; TCRdb lists only in-frame clones, some missing. Of tens of thousands of clones listed, 74% are singletons. The ViraFEST assay expanded antigen-specific CD4+ T cells with viral peptide pools before sequencing. At the end of approximately 10 days of culture, CD4+ T cells were isolated. Participants each got two BNT162b2 or mRNA-1273 vaccine doses. In the cultures, half the medium was exchanged for IL-2 medium on days 3 and 7.

The gene calls are TRBV19 and TRBJ2-3; no clear D. This clonotype originated in a human donor who received a COVID-19 vaccine. The starting material was CD4+ T cells from PBMCs cultured with HCoV-229E spike peptides, obtained after COVID-19 vaccination. CDR3: CASSIFTTTSTDTQYF. DNA of the CDR3: TGTGCCAGTAGTATTTTTACTACCACTAGCACAGATACGCAGTATTTT.